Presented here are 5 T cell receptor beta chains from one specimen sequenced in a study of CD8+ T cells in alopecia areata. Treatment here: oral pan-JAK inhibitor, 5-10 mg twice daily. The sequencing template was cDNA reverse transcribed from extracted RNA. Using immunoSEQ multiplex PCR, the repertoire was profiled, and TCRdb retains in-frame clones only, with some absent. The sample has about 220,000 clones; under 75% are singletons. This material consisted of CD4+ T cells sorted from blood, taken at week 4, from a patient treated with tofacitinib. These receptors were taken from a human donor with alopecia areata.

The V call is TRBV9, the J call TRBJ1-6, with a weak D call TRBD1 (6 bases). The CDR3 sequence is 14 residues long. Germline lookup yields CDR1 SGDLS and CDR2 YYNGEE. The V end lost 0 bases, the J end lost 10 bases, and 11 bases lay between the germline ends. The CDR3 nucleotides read TGTGCCAGCAGCGTAGGGGGGGGCCCCTCACCCCTCCACTTT. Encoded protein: CASSVGGGPSPLHF. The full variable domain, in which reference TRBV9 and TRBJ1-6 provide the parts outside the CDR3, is DSGVTQTPKHLITATGQRVTLRCSPRSGDLSVYWYQQSLDQGLQFLIQYYNGEERAKGNILERFSAQQFPDLHSELNLSSLELGDSALYFCASSVGGGPSPLHFGNGTRLTVT.

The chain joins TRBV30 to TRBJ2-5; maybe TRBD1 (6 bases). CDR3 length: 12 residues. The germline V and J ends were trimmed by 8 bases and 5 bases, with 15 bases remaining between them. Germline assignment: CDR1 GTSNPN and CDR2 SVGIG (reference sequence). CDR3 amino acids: CAGQDRWETQYF. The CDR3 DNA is TGTGCCGGCCAGGACAGATGGGAGACCCAGTACTTC.

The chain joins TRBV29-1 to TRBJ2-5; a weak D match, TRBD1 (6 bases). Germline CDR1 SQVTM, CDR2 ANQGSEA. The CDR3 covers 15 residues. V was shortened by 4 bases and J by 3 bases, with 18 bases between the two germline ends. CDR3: CSVVRVRGSEETQYF. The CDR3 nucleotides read TGCAGCGTTGTAAGGGTCAGGGGCTCGGAAGAGACCCAGTACTTC.

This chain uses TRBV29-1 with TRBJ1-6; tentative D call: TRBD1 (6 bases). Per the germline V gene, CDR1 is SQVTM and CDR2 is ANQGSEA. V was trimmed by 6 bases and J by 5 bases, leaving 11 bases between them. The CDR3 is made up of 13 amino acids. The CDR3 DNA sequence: TGCAGCGTCCTACAGGGCCATAATTCACCCCTCCACTTT. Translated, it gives CSVLQGHNSPLHF.

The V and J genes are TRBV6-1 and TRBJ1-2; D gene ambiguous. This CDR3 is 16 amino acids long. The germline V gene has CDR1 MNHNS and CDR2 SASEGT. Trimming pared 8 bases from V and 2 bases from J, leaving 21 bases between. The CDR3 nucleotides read TGTGCCAGCGGTGTCTTAACGGGCACGGCGAACTATGGCTACACCTTC. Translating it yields CASGVLTGTANYGYTF.